These T cell receptor beta chains were read from a single sample in a study of Graves' ophthalmopathy and Graves' hyperthyroidism. TCRdb used MiXCR to reprocess the multiplex PCR reads, holding one entry per CDR3 protein. The table includes about 600,000 distinct CDR3 sequences, about two fifths detected once. The sequencing input was peripheral blood or thyroid tissue (not recorded which). The receptors derive from an adult man with Graves' hyperthyroidism. Each CDR3 is given with its conserved first and last residue. D genes are given only for firm matches. Clone sizes are given selectively: once, few, many, or a class where the clone is expanded.

d_call	v_call	j_call	clone_size	cdr3_nt	cdr3_aa
TRBD2	TRBV6-5	TRBJ2-5	many	TGTGCCAGCAGCTTACTAGCGCAAAAAGGGGCCCAGTACTTC	CASSLLAQKGAQYF
.	TRBV6-1	TRBJ2-3	.	TGTGCCAGCAGGGGGGCGTCTACAGATACGCAGTATTTT	CASRGASTDTQYF
.	TRBV5-1	TRBJ1-2	.	TGCGCCAGCAGCCTAAGGACAGACCACTATGGCTACACCTTC	CASSLRTDHYGYTF
TRBD1	TRBV2	TRBJ2-7	many	TGTGCCAGCTGCCGGGACAGGCTCTTGGAGCAGTACTTC	CASCRDRLLEQYF
.	TRBV20-1	TRBJ1-6	many	TGCAGTGCTAGAGATGAGGCCGGGGGGCCTTATAATTCACCCCTCCACTTT	CSARDEAGGPYNSPLHF
.	TRBV7-9	TRBJ1-1	many	TGTGCCAGCTCTACGGATAACACTGAAGCTTTCTTT	CASSTDNTEAFF
.	TRBV15	TRBJ1-2	many	TGTGCCACCAGCAGAGGAACAGGAAGCTATGGCTACACCTTC	CATSRGTGSYGYTF
TRBD2	TRBV7-8	TRBJ2-5	once	TGTGCCAGCAGCTTAACCGGGCCCGTACCCGGGGGGGGAGAGACCCAGTACTTC	CASSLTGPVPGGGETQYF
TRBD1	TRBV5-1	TRBJ2-7	.	TGCGCCAGCAGCCCCTCGTACAGGGGGAACGAGCAGTACTTC	CASSPSYRGNEQYF
.	TRBV15	TRBJ1-4	.	TGTGCCACCAGCAGAGATCTGGCAGCAACTATCGAAAAACTGTTTTTT	CATSRDLAATIEKLFF
.	TRBV2	TRBJ1-2	.	TGTGCCAGCAGTACCGGGACACATAGGGACTATGGCTACACCTTC	CASSTGTHRDYGYTF
.	TRBV2	TRBJ1-6	.	TGTGCCAGCAGCTTAGCAGGGAGGGATTCGCCCCTCCACTTT	CASSLAGRDSPLHF
.	TRBV5-5	TRBJ1-5	few	TGCGCCAGCAGCCGCCCCGGGGTCAATCAGCCCCAGCATTTT	CASSRPGVNQPQHF
TRBD1	TRBV7-2	TRBJ1-1	.	TGTGCCAGCAGCTTGCAGGGGGCCGGGAGCACTGGAGCTTTCTTT	CASSLQGAGSTGAFF
TRBD2	TRBV20-1	TRBJ2-7	few	TGCAGTGCTTCGGGACTAGCGGGAGAGTGGGATTTAGACGAGCAGTACTTC	CSASGLAGEWDLDEQYF
.	TRBV9	TRBJ1-1	few	TGTGCCAGCAGCCGTAATCCAATGAACACTGAAGCTTTCTTT	CASSRNPMNTEAFF
TRBD1	TRBV12-3/TRBV12-4	TRBJ1-1	.	TGTGCCAGCCTGACAGGGGTGGGCACTGAAGCTTTCTTT	CASLTGVGTEAFF
.	TRBV28	TRBJ2-7	.	TGTGCCAGCAGTTTATATACGGGTCGGGACGAGCAGTGCTTC	CASSLYTGRDEQCF
.	TRBV19	TRBJ1-1	.	TGTGCCAGTAGTACCCCCGGTCGGGGCACTCAAGCTTTCTTT	CASSTPGRGTQAFF
TRBD1	TRBV28	TRBJ1-4	.	TGTGCCACCGAGACCGGGACAGGGAATGAAAAACTGTTTTTT	CATETGTGNEKLFF
.	TRBV29-1	TRBJ2-3	.	TGCAGCGTTGAAGATCTGGCGGTGCTGGGCACAGATACGCAGTATTTT	CSVEDLAVLGTDTQYF
.	TRBV29-1	TRBJ1-1	few	TGCAGCGCAGACCAAGGACCGAACACTGAAGCTTTCTTT	CSADQGPNTEAFF
TRBD1	TRBV20-1	TRBJ2-5	.	TGCAGTGCTAGAGCCGGGACAGGGAATCAGCCCCAGTACTTC	CSARAGTGNQPQYF
.	TRBV10-3	TRBJ1-1	.	TGTGCCAGCAGTACGGTCCGTCAGGCACCTAACACTGAAGCTTTCTTT	CASSTVRQAPNTEAFF
TRBD1	TRBV10-3	TRBJ1-2	.	TGTGCCATCAGTGGTTTAGACCCCCGCCGGGACAGGGGGTCTTATGGCTACACCTTC	CAISGLDPRRDRGSYGYTF
.	TRBV7-8	TRBJ2-3	.	TGTGCCAGCAGCTTAGGGACACGCACAGATACGCAGTATTTT	CASSLGTRTDTQYF
.	TRBV7-2	TRBJ2-7	.	TGTGCCAGCAGCCGGCGAGGGAGCCGGTACGAGCAGTACTTC	CASSRRGSRYEQYF
.	TRBV7-9	TRBJ1-1	.	TGTGCCAGCAGCCAAAATATGGGCCCGGACACTGAAGCTTTCTTT	CASSQNMGPDTEAFF